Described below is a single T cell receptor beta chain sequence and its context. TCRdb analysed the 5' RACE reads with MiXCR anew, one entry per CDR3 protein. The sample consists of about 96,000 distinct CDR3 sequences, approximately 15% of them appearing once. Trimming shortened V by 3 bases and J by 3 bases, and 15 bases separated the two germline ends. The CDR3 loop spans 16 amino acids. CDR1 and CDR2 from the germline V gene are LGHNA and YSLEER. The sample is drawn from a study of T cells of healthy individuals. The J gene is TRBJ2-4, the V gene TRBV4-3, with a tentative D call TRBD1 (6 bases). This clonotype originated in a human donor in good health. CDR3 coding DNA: TGCGCCAGCAGCCAGATGCTTTTGGACAGCAAAAACATTCAGTACTTC. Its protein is CASSQMLLDSKNIQYF.